The 5 T cell receptor beta chains below all came from one sample that was sequenced in a study of radiotherapy plus CTLA-4 blockade in lung cancer. Some clones are missing from TCRdb's copy, which holds only in-frame ones; the method was immunoSEQ multiplex PCR. The sample lists about 88,000 clones, less than 80% occurring once. Sample: peripheral blood, taken from a patient treated with radiotherapy plus ipilimumab. The receptors were sampled from a human donor with non-small cell lung cancer that progressed on radiotherapy plus ipilimumab.

The chain carries TRBV18 and TRBJ2-3; 9 nucleotides agree with TRBD2. V lost 1 base to trimming and J lost 0 bases; unmatched junction nucleotides: 5. The CDR3 is 17 residues long. The germline CDR1 and CDR2 sequences are KGHSH and LQKENI. This CDR3 is CASSPQSSGGSTDTQYF. The CDR3 coding sequence is TGTGCCAGCTCACCACAAAGTAGCGGGGGTAGCACAGATACGCAGTATTTT.

This sequence joins TRBV15 and TRBJ2-1; D is perhaps TRBD2 (6 bases). Germline V gene sequence: CDR1 LNHNV, CDR2 YYDKDF (reference sequence). The CDR3 is 15 amino acids. Trimming removed 3 bases from V and 7 bases from J, with 16 bases in between. This CDR3 is CATSSQRVLGNEQFF. CDR3 bases: TGTGCCACCAGCAGCCAGCGGGTCCTAGGGAATGAGCAGTTCTTC.

The rearrangement uses TRBV19 and TRBJ1-5, with 7 bases identical to TRBD1. CDR1 and CDR2 (germline): LNHDA, SQIVND (reference sequence). Trimming at V came to 5 bases and at J to 3 bases, leaving 7 bases not matched to a gene. The CDR3 is made up of 15 amino acids. The DNA of the CDR3 is TGTGCCAGTAGTTTGGGACAGTCCATCAATCAGCCCCAGCATTTT. The encoded protein is CASSLGQSINQPQHF. Supplemented by reference TRBV19 and TRBJ1-5, the full variable domain reads DGGITQSPKYLFRKEGQNVTLSCEQNLNHDAMYWYRQDPGQGLRLIYYSQIVNDFQKGDIAEGYSVSREKKESFPLTVTSAQKNPTAFYLCASSLGQSINQPQHFGDGTRLSIL.

CDR3: CASSLLSTPTGELFF. The CDR3 DNA reads as TGTGCCAGCTCACTCCTCTCGACTCCGACCGGGGAGCTGTTTTTT. The J gene is TRBJ2-2, the V gene TRBV18; D is undetermined. Trimming pared 4 bases from V and 5 bases from J, leaving 14 bases between. There are 15 residues in the CDR3. The V gene's germline CDR1 is KGHSH and CDR2 LQKENI.

The rearrangement uses TRBV28 and TRBJ1-3; 7 nucleotides match TRBD1. J gave up 10 bases and V 6 bases, and 12 bases lay outside the gene matches. The CDR3 loop spans 14 amino acids. Germline CDR1 reads MDHEN; CDR2 reads SYDVKM. CDR3 sequence: CASSQGGQMRTIYF. CDR3 nucleotides: TGTGCCAGCAGCCAGGGGGGACAGATGAGGACCATATATTTT.